Below, 12 T cell receptor beta chains from the same sample are listed, as sequenced in a study of post-analysis software for immune sequencing data. General study findings and limits: Among 4 or 5 TRBV segments more frequent in patients than controls were TRBV5-6, TRBV5-1 and TRBV20-1.

The antigens these receptors bind are not known. Unique molecular identifiers had been added to the TCR beta cDNA libraries. TCRdb analysed the PCR reads with MiXCR anew, one entry per CDR3 protein. This table holds roughly 650,000 distinct CDR3 sequences, 59% found once. Sequenced: blood. The receptors derive from a girl under 10 years old with multiple sclerosis.

The chain links TRBV29-1 to TRBJ2-5; 11 positions match TRBD1. After removal of 5 bases from V and 3 bases from J, the junction contained 5 bases not matched to a gene. Germline loops: CDR1 SQVTM, CDR2 ANQGSEA. There are 14 residues in the CDR3. CDR3 in amino acids: CSVLRDRGEETQYF. CDR3 bases: TGCAGCGTTTTGCGGGACAGGGGGGAAGAGACCCAGTACTTC.

Comment on this clonotype: The junction departs from the called germline gene at one end, perhaps through a read error. The chain combines TRBV12-3 or TRBV12-4 with TRBJ2-7; 12 bases align to TRBD2. The CDR3 length is 14 residues. Written as DNA, the CDR3 is TGTGCCAGCAGTCTAGCGGGAGGGTCTTCCGAGCAGTACTTC. This encodes CASSLAGGSSEQYF.

V usage is TRBV5-6 and J usage is TRBJ2-1, with D unclear. Germline CDR1 and CDR2: SGHDT and YYEEEE. The CDR3 is 13 amino acids. V dropped 4 bases and J dropped 7 bases, with 12 bases sitting between them. The CDR3 region is CASSPGPINEQFF. The CDR3 nucleotides read TGTGCCAGCAGCCCCGGACCGATAAATGAGCAGTTCTTC.

The gene calls are TRBV7-2 and TRBJ2-1; 10 bases map to TRBD2. This CDR3 has 14 residues. V shed 4 bases and J 9 bases; nucleotides not matched to a gene: 6. Germline CDR1 is SGHTA and CDR2 is FQGNSA. The CDR3 reads CASSSLIAGGEQFF. CDR3 nucleotides: TGTGCCAGCAGCTCCCTCATAGCGGGGGGTGAGCAGTTCTTC.

This clonotype was found a few times. Written as DNA, the CDR3 is TGTGCCAGCAGCCCTAGGCAGGCGATCTACAATGAGCAGTTCTTC. Residues: CASSPRQAIYNEQFF. The V and J genes are TRBV7-9 and TRBJ2-1; D gene unclear. The CDR3 sequence is 15 residues long. CDR1 and CDR2 from the germline V gene are SEHNR and FQNEAQ (reference sequence). The ends were cut back, 5 bases at V and 3 bases at J, with 14 bases in the middle.

J is TRBJ2-5 and V is TRBV6-6; D gene uncertain. Germline V gives CDR1 MNHNY, CDR2 SVGAGI (reference sequence). V was clipped by 6 bases and J by 5 bases, with 16 bases between them. The CDR3 contains 14 residues. The CDR3 sequence: CASSPMKNWETQYF. Written as DNA, the CDR3 is TGTGCCAGCAGCCCAATGAAAAATTGGGAGACCCAGTACTTC.

The chain couples TRBV7-9 to TRBJ2-1, with 7 bases identical to TRBD1. V shed 4 bases and J 8 bases; nucleotides not matched to a gene: 11. Germline values: CDR1 SEHNR, CDR2 FQNEAQ (reference sequence). This CDR3 contains 15 residues. CDR3 sequence reads: CASSSPNRGFDEQFF. The CDR3 bases are TGTGCCAGCAGCTCTCCCAACAGGGGTTTCGATGAGCAGTTCTTC.

This clonotype was seen only a few times. The chain combines TRBV7-2 with TRBJ1-5; 8 bases are shared with TRBD1. CDR3 length: 16 residues. With V trimmed by 0 bases and J by 5 bases, 6 bases remained unmatched. CDR1 is SGHTA, CDR2 FQGNSA, per germline. CDR3 bases: TGTGCCAGCAGCTTAGCGTGGACAGGGATCCATCAGCCCCAGCATTTT. It encodes CASSLAWTGIHQPQHF.

V usage is TRBV20-1 and J usage is TRBJ2-7; 7 bases match TRBD1. Germline CDR1 DFQATT, CDR2 SNEGSKA (reference sequence). The CDR3 consists of 15 residues. With V trimmed by 1 base and J by 4 bases, 10 bases remained unmatched. The DNA for the CDR3 is TGCAGTGCTAGAGGAACCGGGACAGCTTTTTACGAGCAGTACTTC. It is translated as CSARGTGTAFYEQYF.

The chain uses TRBV7-2 and TRBJ2-1; D gene unclear. The CDR3 runs to 11 residues. Trimming removed 6 bases at V and 9 bases at J, with 9 bases between. Germline CDR1 reads SGHTA; CDR2 reads FQGNSA. The DNA for the CDR3 is TGTGCCAGCAGTCTTCTAACTGAGCAGTTCTTC. Protein product: CASSLLTEQFF. Drawing the rest from reference TRBV7-2 and TRBJ2-1, the complete variable domain is GAGVSQSPSNKVTEKGKDVELRCDPISGHTALYWYRQSLGQGLEFLIYFQGNSAPDKSGLPSDRFSAERTGGSVSTLTIQRTQQEDSAVYLCASSLLTEQFFGPGTRLTVL.

The table lists this clonotype with a few counts. The chain uses TRBV7-9 and TRBJ2-3; 8 bases line up with TRBD1. With 5 bases clipped from V and 1 base from J, the junction kept 5 bases outside the gene matches. CDR3 length: 15 residues. Germline CDR1 is SEHNR and CDR2 is FQNEAQ (reference sequence). Here the CDR3 DNA reads TGTGCCAGCAGCAAGACAGGGGTTGGCACAGATACGCAGTATTTT. This encodes CASSKTGVGTDTQYF. Together with reference TRBV7-9 and TRBJ2-3, the CDR3 gives the full variable domain: DTGVSQNPRHKITKRGQNVTFRCDPISEHNRLYWYRQTLGQGPEFLTYFQNEAQLEKSRLLSDRFSAERPKGSFSTLEIQRTEQGDSAMYLCASSKTGVGTDTQYFGPGTRLTVL.

This clonotype was detected only a few times. This sequence joins TRBV6-4 and TRBJ2-1; TRBD2 matches 7 bases. Germline values: CDR1 MRHNA, CDR2 SNTAGT. The V segment lost 2 bases and the J segment 6 bases; nucleotides outside the gene matches: 7. The CDR3 length is 15 residues. The CDR3 region is CASSDRLAVTNEQFF. The CDR3 DNA follows: TGTGCCAGCAGTGACCGGCTAGCGGTAACCAATGAGCAGTTCTTC.